This T cell receptor beta chain was captured by sequencing in a study of graft-versus-host responses after intestinal transplantation. Study-level information: Recipients received multivisceral, liver-intestinal, or isolated intestinal transplants. Recipients across the board were started on anti-thymocyte globulin induction, then kept on tacrolimus and steroids for two to three years.

V was pared by 3 bases and J by 0 bases, with 9 bases between. This CDR3 is built from 16 residues. Germline V gene lookup returns CDR1 MDHEN and CDR2 SYDVKM. Study observations and caveats: Levels of circulating GvH clones at their peak were associated with early post-transplant HvG declines. Investigators detected GvH clones in recipient marrow, with some emerging earlier in ileum or blood.

Note on this clone: What it binds is unknown.

Method: immunoSEQ multiplex PCR; TCRdb's copy keeps in-frame clones and lacks some. The sample includes approximately 82,000 clones, about 93% of them seen just once. V and J are TRBV28 and TRBJ1-6; unclear D gene. The clonotype was recovered from a human donor who was the organ donor for an intestinal transplant. Sequencing used unstimulated CD8+ T cells sorted from spleen or lymph node cells, obtained before transplant. DNA of the CDR3: TGTGCCAGCAGTTTCCAGGAAAGCTCCTATAATTCACCCCTCCACTTT. It encodes CASSFQESSYNSPLHF.